The source of this T cell receptor beta chain is a study of CD8 T cells in ankylosing spondylitis. Study-wide results and caveats: Researchers report that disease-linked clones proved CD8+ and relatively rare in peripheral blood.

CDR3 length: 14 residues. From germline, CDR1 is SGHRS and CDR2 YFSETQ. Trimming took off 0 bases at V and 2 bases at J, with 9 bases between the two ends. TCRdb reanalysed the 5' RACE reads using MiXCR and keeps one entry per CDR3 protein. The sample has around 100,000 distinct CDR3 sequences, approximately 25% seen once. In its sample, this clonotype was seen a few times. Its target is not known. The sequencing sample was made of synovial fluid, either unsorted or a sorted T cell fraction (not recorded which). This chain connects TRBV5-1 to TRBJ2-7; possible D gene TRBD1, 6 bases. The sequence came from a male donor with ankylosing spondylitis. The CDR3, as DNA: TGCGCCAGCAGCTTGGATTCAGGGGCCTACGAGCAGTACGTC. Encoded protein: CASSLDSGAYEQYV.